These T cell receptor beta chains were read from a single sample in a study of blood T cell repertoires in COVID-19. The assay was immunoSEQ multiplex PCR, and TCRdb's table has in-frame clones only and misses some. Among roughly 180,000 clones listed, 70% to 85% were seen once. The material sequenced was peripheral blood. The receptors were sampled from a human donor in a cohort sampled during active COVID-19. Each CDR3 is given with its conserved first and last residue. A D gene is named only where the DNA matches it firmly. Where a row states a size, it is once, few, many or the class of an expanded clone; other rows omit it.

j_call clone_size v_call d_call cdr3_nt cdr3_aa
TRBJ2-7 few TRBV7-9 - TGTGCCAGCAGCTCGGGACAACCCTACGAGCAGTACTTC CASSSGQPYEQYF
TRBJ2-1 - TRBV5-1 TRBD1 TGCGCCAGCAGCTCAACCGGGACAGATCTCAATGAGCAGTTCTTC CASSSTGTDLNEQFF
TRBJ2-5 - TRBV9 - TGTGCCAGCAGCGTAGCAGGCCAAGAGACCCAGTACTTC CASSVAGQETQYF
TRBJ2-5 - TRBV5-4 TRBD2 TGTGCCAGCAGCTTGGCCACTAGGAGCGGGGGGGAAGAGACCCAGTACTTC CASSLATRSGGEETQYF
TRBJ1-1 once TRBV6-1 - TGTGCCAGCAGTGAAATATTCCTGAGTACTGAAGCTTTCTTT CASSEIFLSTEAFF
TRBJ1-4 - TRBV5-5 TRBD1 TGTGCCAGCAGCTGGACAGGGGGTAATAATGAAAAACTGTTTTTT CASSWTGGNNEKLFF
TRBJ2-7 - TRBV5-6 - TGTGCCAGCAGCCCCGGGACACTCTACGAGCAGTACTTC CASSPGTLYEQYF
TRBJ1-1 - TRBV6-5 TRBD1 TGTGCCACCCCGACAGGGCTAGGGGACACTGAAGCTTTCTTT CATPTGLGDTEAFF
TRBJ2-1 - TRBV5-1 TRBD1 TGCGCCAGCAGCTTGGCCGGGACAGTCTGGGGCGATGAGCAGTTCTTC CASSLAGTVWGDEQFF
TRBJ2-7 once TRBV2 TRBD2 TGTGCCAGCAGTGAGGGGCTAGCGGGGGCCTTTCTTACCTACGAGCAGTACTTC CASSEGLAGAFLTYEQYF
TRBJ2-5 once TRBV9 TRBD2 TGTGCCAGCAGCGTAGGTACTAGCGGAAAAGAGACCCAGTACTTC CASSVGTSGKETQYF
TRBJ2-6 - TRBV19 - TGTGCCAGTAGTATCCGTCGCTCTGGGGCCAACGTCCTGACTTTC CASSIRRSGANVLTF
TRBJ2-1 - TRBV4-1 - TGCGCCAGCAGCTCAGACAGGAGAGGGGTATACAATGAGCAGTTCTTC CASSSDRRGVYNEQFF
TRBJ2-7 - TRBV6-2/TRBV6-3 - TGTGCCAGCAGTTATGAAAACTACGGAAGCTACGAGCAGTACTTC CASSYENYGSYEQYF
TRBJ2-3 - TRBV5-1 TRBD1 TGCGCCAGCAGCTTAGCGACAGGGGGCATCGATACGCAGTATTTT CASSLATGGIDTQYF
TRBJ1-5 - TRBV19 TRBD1 TGTGCCAGTAGTCTGACAGGGGGGGTTGGCAATCAGCCCCAGCATTTT CASSLTGGVGNQPQHF
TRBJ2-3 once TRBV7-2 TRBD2 TGTGCCAGCAGCCCAAGCGGGGAGCACACAGATACGCAGTATTTT CASSPSGEHTDTQYF
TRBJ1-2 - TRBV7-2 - TGTGCCAGCAGCCAGCAGGGTACCTATGGCTACACCTTC CASSQQGTYGYTF
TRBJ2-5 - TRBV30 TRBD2 TGTGCCTGGACTTGGGTGGGAGGGAGTGAAGAGACCCAGTACTTC CAWTWVGGSEETQYF
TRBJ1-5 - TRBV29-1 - TGCAGCGTCCAGGGTAATGGCAATCAGCCCCAGCATTTT CSVQGNGNQPQHF
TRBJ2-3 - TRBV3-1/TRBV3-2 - TGTGCCAGCAGCCAAGATCGGTTGCTCCCGGACAGTAGCACAGATACGCAGTATTTT CASSQDRLLPDSSTDTQYF
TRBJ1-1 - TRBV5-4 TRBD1 TGTGCCAGCAGCTTGGGGGACAGTGAAGCTTTCTTT CASSLGDSEAFF
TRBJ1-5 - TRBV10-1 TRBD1 TGCGCCAGCAGTGAGTTGGACAGGGAGGATAGCAATCAGCCCCAGCATTTT CASSELDREDSNQPQHF
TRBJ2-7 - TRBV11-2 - TGTGCCAGCAGCTTAGTCAGACACTCCTACGAGCAGTACTTC CASSLVRHSYEQYF
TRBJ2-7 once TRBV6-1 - TGTGCCAGCAGTGAAACAGTCTACGAGCAGTACTTC CASSETVYEQYF
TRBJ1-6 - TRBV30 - TGTGCCTGGAGTCCAGGGGATTCACCCCTCCACTTT CAWSPGDSPLHF
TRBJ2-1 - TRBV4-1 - TGCGCCAGCAGCCCCCCGGGGGATGAGCAGTTCTTC CASSPPGDEQFF
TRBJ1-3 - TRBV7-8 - TGTGCCAGCAGCTTCGGGGGGGTGGCAAACACCATATATTTT CASSFGGVANTIYF
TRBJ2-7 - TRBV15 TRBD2 TGTGCCACCAGCAGAGATAGCGGGGGTGGTGAGCAGTACTTC CATSRDSGGGEQYF
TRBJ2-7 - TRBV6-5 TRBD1 TGTGCCAGCAGGGCAGGGGGTCCGAACTACGAGCAGTACTTC CASRAGGPNYEQYF
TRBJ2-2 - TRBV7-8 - TGTGCCAGCAGCCTATCCTACGACCTAGACAGGCGACAAACCGGGGAGCTGTTTTTT CASSLSYDLDRRQTGELFF
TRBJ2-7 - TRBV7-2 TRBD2 TGTGCCAGCAGCTTAGCCGGGACTAGTGCCTACGAGCAGTACTTC CASSLAGTSAYEQYF
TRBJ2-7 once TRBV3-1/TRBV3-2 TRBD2 TGTGCCAGCAGCTATAAGACTAGCGGGGGGCCCCGGAGCTCCTACGAGCAGTACTTC CASSYKTSGGPRSSYEQYF
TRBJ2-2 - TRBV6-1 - TGTGCCAGCAGTGAAGCGGAGACCGGGGAGCTGTTTTTT CASSEAETGELFF
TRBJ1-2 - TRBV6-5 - TGTGCCAGCAGTCTGCGCTATGGCTACACCTTC CASSLRYGYTF